This T cell receptor beta chain is from a study of blood T cell repertoires in COVID-19. Looking at the study overall: The United States, Italy and Spain supplied acute and convalescent COVID-19 samples.

This table comes from immunoSEQ multiplex PCR, and its TCRdb copy is limited to in-frame clones, with some not included. The sample lists a few hundred thousand clones, roughly 80% occurring once. The V and J ends lost 5 bases and 0 bases respectively, with 12 bases between them. Per the germline V gene, CDR1 is SGHAT and CDR2 is FQNNGV. The CDR3 covers 15 residues. This TCR derives from a man between 60 and 70 years old with acute or convalescent COVID-19. The sequenced sample consisted of peripheral blood. The V call is TRBV11-2, the J call TRBJ2-3; D might be TRBD1 (5 bases). The CDR3 DNA is TGTGCCAGCAGCCCCGCAGGGATCAGCACAGATACGCAGTATTTT. It translates to CASSPAGISTDTQYF.